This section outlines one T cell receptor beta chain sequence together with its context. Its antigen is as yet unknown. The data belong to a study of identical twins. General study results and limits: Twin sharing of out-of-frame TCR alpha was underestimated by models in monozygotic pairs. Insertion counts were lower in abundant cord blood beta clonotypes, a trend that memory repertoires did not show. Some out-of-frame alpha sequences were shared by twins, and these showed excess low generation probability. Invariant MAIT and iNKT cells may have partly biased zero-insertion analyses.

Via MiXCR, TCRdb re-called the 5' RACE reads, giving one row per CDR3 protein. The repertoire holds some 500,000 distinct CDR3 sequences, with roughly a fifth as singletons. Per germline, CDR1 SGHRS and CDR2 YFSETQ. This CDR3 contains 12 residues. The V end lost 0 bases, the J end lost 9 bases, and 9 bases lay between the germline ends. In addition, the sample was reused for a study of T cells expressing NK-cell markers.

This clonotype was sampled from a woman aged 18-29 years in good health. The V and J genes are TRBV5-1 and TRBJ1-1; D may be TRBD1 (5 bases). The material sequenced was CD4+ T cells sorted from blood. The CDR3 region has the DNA TGCGCCAGCAGCTTGGGAGGGGAAAAAGCTTTCTTT. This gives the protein CASSLGGEKAFF.